The rows below give T cell receptor beta chains drawn from one sample of a study of cytomegalovirus exposure and HLA in healthy donors. Produced via immunoSEQ multiplex PCR; TCRdb's table is partial and in-frame only. The sample carries roughly 200,000 clones, 75% to 90% recorded once. Sequenced material: PBMCs. Receptor source: a woman in her twenties or thirties in good health and CMV-seronegative. CDR3s include the opening cysteine and the closing phenylalanine or tryptophan. The order of the fields is clone size, D gene, CDR3 length, V gene, J gene, CDR3 DNA, CDR3 protein. D genes are given only for firm matches. Clone size is given for some rows only: seen once, a few or many times, or a class if the clone is expanded.

-,-,13,TRBV18,TRBJ1-1,TGTGCCAGCTCGGCCCGAGGTGACACTGAAGCTTTCTTT,CASSARGDTEAFF
-,-,17,TRBV21-1,TRBJ2-4,TGTGCCAGCAGCAAAAGGCCTCCCGGGACAGGGCGGGACATTCAGTACTTC,CASSKRPPGTGRDIQYF
-,TRBD1,16,TRBV9,TRBJ2-7,TGTGCCAGCAGCGTAGGTCTGGGACAGGGATCCTACGAGCAGTACTTC,CASSVGLGQGSYEQYF
once,TRBD1,14,TRBV15,TRBJ1-5,TGTGCCACCAGCAGGGACAGGCTGAATCAGCCCCAGCATTTT,CATSRDRLNQPQHF
-,-,11,TRBV20-1,TRBJ1-2,TGCAGTGCTGAAGGGGCGTACGGCTACACCTTC,CSAEGAYGYTF
-,-,14,TRBV7-2,TRBJ1-3,TGTGCCAGCAGCATGACAGGCTCTGGAAACACCATATATTTT,CASSMTGSGNTIYF
-,-,14,TRBV6-6,TRBJ2-5,TGTGCCAGCAGTTACGTGGCAGGATCAGAGACCCAGTACTTC,CASSYVAGSETQYF
few,-,20,TRBV9,TRBJ2-3,TGTGCCAGCAGCGTAGGGGGACAGAACTACGCGGGGCCCGAAACAGATACGCAGTATTTT,CASSVGGQNYAGPETDTQYF
-,-,11,TRBV20-1,TRBJ2-3,TGCAGTGCTAGAGCGGGAGATACGCAGTATTTT,CSARAGDTQYF
-,-,17,TRBV15,TRBJ2-7,TGTGCCACCAGCAGAGATCAGAGGCAGGGGAGCCTCTACGAGCAGTACTTC,CATSRDQRQGSLYEQYF
-,-,18,TRBV4-2,TRBJ2-1,TGTGCCAGCAGCTCTCGACTTGCCAGCGGAAGCTCCTACAATGAGCAGTTCTTC,CASSSRLASGSSYNEQFF
-,TRBD2,16,TRBV28,TRBJ2-3,TGTGCCAGCAGTTTTTTAGCGGGGAGGAGCACAGATACGCAGTATTTT,CASSFLAGRSTDTQYF
-,TRBD1,13,TRBV6-1,TRBJ1-4,TGTGCCAGCAGTGTGACAGGGGATGAAAAACTGTTTTTT,CASSVTGDEKLFF
-,-,15,TRBV4-1,TRBJ2-7,TGCGCCAGCAGCCAAGTTAGCGTGACTTCCTACGAGCAGTACTTT,CASSQVSVTSYEQYF
-,TRBD1,14,TRBV5-8,TRBJ2-7,TGTGCCAGCAGCTTGCCGGGACAGGGCTACGAGCAGTACTTC,CASSLPGQGYEQYF
-,-,13,TRBV9,TRBJ2-1,TGTGCCAGCAGCGTCGACAGGATGGATGAGCAGTTCTTC,CASSVDRMDEQFF
-,TRBD1,12,TRBV18,TRBJ1-2,TGTGCCAGCTCACCTGACAGGGATGGCTACACCTTC,CASSPDRDGYTF
few,-,13,TRBV5-4,TRBJ2-7,TGTGCCAGCAGCTTTGCGGGGATCTACGAGCAGTACTTC,CASSFAGIYEQYF
-,-,16,TRBV5-1,TRBJ2-5,TGCGCCAGCAGCTGGGGCGGGGGCGGCTACCAAGAGACCCAGTACTTC,CASSWGGGGYQETQYF
once,TRBD1,12,TRBV27,TRBJ1-1,TGTGCCAGCACCGTGGGACAGCCGAGGGCTTTCTTT,CASTVGQPRAFF
-,-,13,TRBV5-1,TRBJ2-7,TGCGCCAGCAGCTTGGAGGGGCCCTACGAGCAGTACTTC,CASSLEGPYEQYF
-,-,14,TRBV4-1,TRBJ1-2,TGCGCCAGCAGCCAATCAGGGGCATCGTTTGGCTACACCTTC,CASSQSGASFGYTF
-,TRBD2,16,TRBV7-9,TRBJ2-4,TGTGCCAGCAGCCCGACCCTCGGGGGGGCCAAAAACATTCAGTACTTC,CASSPTLGGAKNIQYF
-,TRBD1,16,TRBV6-5,TRBJ1-1,TGTGCCAGCAGTTACTCGATGGGACAGGGGCTGACTGAAGCTTTCTTT,CASSYSMGQGLTEAFF
-,-,16,TRBV5-1,TRBJ1-1,TGCGCCAGCAGCTACAACCGGGAGGGGGGTTACACTGAAGCTTTCTTT,CASSYNREGGYTEAFF
-,-,18,TRBV11-2,TRBJ2-2,TGTGCCAGCAGCTTAGATCCATATAAGGACAGTAACACCGGGGAGCTGTTTTTT,CASSLDPYKDSNTGELFF
-,-,14,TRBV29-1,TRBJ2-7,TGCAGCGTGGGCCCAAGATTGAAAACCTACGAGCAGTACTTC,CSVGPRLKTYEQYF
-,TRBD2,16,TRBV2,TRBJ2-1,TGTGCCAGCAGTTGGAGCGGGAGGGCCGGGAACAATGAGCAGTTCTTC,CASSWSGRAGNNEQFF
-,-,11,TRBV11-3,TRBJ2-7,TGTGCCAGCAGCCTAAACTACGAGCAGTACTTC,CASSLNYEQYF
-,-,15,TRBV5-4,TRBJ2-2,TGTGCCAGCAGCTTGGGACAGACGAACACCGGGGAGCTGTTTTTT,CASSLGQTNTGELFF
-,TRBD2,16,TRBV19,TRBJ2-5,TGTGCCAGTAGTAGGACTAGCGGGAGTATGGGAGAGACCCAGTACTTC,CASSRTSGSMGETQYF
-,-,14,TRBV28,TRBJ2-7,TGTGCCAGCAGAAACAGGGTGAGCTCCTACGAGCAGTACTTC,CASRNRVSSYEQYF
few,TRBD2,15,TRBV30,TRBJ2-1,TGTGCCTGGAATGTTCCGGGGGGGGCTTACAATGAGCAGTTCTTC,CAWNVPGGAYNEQFF
-,TRBD2,15,TRBV9,TRBJ2-1,TGTGCCAGCAGCGGGACTAGCGGGTCTTACAATGAGCAGTTCTTC,CASSGTSGSYNEQFF
-,TRBD1,14,TRBV2,TRBJ2-6,TGTGCCAGCACCCTAGGACAGGGACCCAACGTCCTGACTTTC,CASTLGQGPNVLTF
once,-,16,TRBV6-5,TRBJ2-1,TGTGCCAGCAGTTACAGTCGGGATTGGGACTACAATGAGCAGTTCTTC,CASSYSRDWDYNEQFF
-,TRBD2,17,TRBV6-4,TRBJ2-2,TGTGCCACCCTCAAACTAGCGGGAGCGGAGTACACCGGGGAGCTGTTTTTT,CATLKLAGAEYTGELFF
once,-,13,TRBV6-6,TRBJ1-1,TGTGCCTCACCGCGGGGCCTGGGCACTGAAGCTTTCTTT,CASPRGLGTEAFF
many,-,13,TRBV19,TRBJ2-1,TGTGCCACCAGCCATGGAAACCAGGATGAGCAGTTCTTC,CATSHGNQDEQFF
-,TRBD2,16,TRBV9,TRBJ2-3,TGTGCCAGCAGCGCCTGGACTAGCGGGAGTATCGATACGCAGTATTTT,CASSAWTSGSIDTQYF
few,TRBD2,16,TRBV4-1,TRBJ2-7,TGCGCCAGCAGCCAAGCAGAAGCGGGAGGATATTACGAGCAGTACTTC,CASSQAEAGGYYEQYF
once,TRBD1,16,TRBV7-6,TRBJ2-5,TGTGCCAGCAGCTCGATATCTACAGGGGGCGAAGAGACCCAGTACTTC,CASSSISTGGEETQYF
-,-,15,TRBV27,TRBJ1-1,TGTGCCAGCAGTACACCTACAGGGAAGAACACTGAAGCTTTCTTT,CASSTPTGKNTEAFF
-,TRBD2,13,TRBV28,TRBJ2-1,TGTGCCAGCATACTAGCGGGAGACAATGAGCAGTTCTTC,CASILAGDNEQFF
once,TRBD1,23,TRBV28,TRBJ1-2,TGTGCCAGCAGCCCTGGGCTTGGGCGATCTAACTCCGGGACAGGGGCCTCCTTCTATGGCTACACCTTC,CASSPGLGRSNSGTGASFYGYTF